The sequence of this T cell receptor (beta chain) was determined in a study of Tregs in tolerant kidney transplant recipients. Whole-study results and caveats: Expanding Tregs on activated donor B cells appeared to best identify donor-specific TCRbeta clones. No direct test of biological reproducibility was done here. Validation in larger populations is needed because few patients were studied.

The assay was immunoSEQ multiplex PCR, and TCRdb's table has in-frame clones only and misses some. The sample gives around 230,000 clones, roughly 80% of which show up once; roughly 0.67% is in the top ten. CD4+CD25+CD127- Tregs, CD4+CD25- non-Tregs, CD4 and CD8 cells were sorted. As to this clone: The antigen is undetermined.

The CDR3 is made up of 13 amino acids. J gave up 5 bases and V 5 bases, and 7 bases lay outside the gene matches. CDR1 is GTSNPN, CDR2 SVGIG, per germline (reference sequence). Sequenced material: CD4+ T cells from blood. The receptor was derived from a human donor in good health. The V gene is TRBV30, the J gene TRBJ2-5; the match to TRBD2 covers 8 bases. In DNA, the CDR3 is TGTGCCTGGGACGGGGGGGCCCGGGAGACCCAGTACTTC. This gives the protein CAWDGGARETQYF.